This T cell receptor beta chain appears in the sequencing data of a study of cytomegalovirus exposure and HLA in healthy donors (dated by TCRdb to between 2016 and 2019). Notes on the research overall: According to an earlier analysis of 450 to 650 of the donors, about 180 million T cells yielded 117 million unique TCR beta sequences and approximately 300 Gb of sequence data. Because of strong linkage in the cohort, roughly five DR-DQ haplotypes were treated as single units for association and clustering. The number of typed donors differed by locus: about 629-630 for A, B, C, DRB1 and DQB1; approximately 540 for DQA1; some 590 for DPA1; and approximately 450 for DPB1. In a later analysis, previously published TCR beta repertoires from 550 to 750 donors were re-analyzed and high-resolution HLA genotyping was added so that TCR occurrence patterns could be studied. In addition to the first cohort of approximately 650 subjects, a separate validation cohort of 100 to 150 different subjects was used. Every discovery cohort repertoire had been produced on one sequencing platform. Of the 300 to 500 genotyped donors, more than 75% were placed in the genetic ancestry cluster associated with self-reported Caucasian donors. The study used immunosequencing to profile the T cell repertoires of about 670 subjects and linked those repertoires to cytomegalovirus serostatus. A later genetic analysis took genome-wide SNP genotypes for about three fifths of the roughly 700 donors and used that subset as a discovery cohort. To predict cytomegalovirus infection status, the study brought together high-throughput TCR immunosequencing, statistical association of individual TCRs with disease status, and machine learning. Both class I and class II loci were covered by HLA typing, at four-digit resolution. On average, 235,054 unique TCR beta nucleotide sequences were sequenced per donor among 350 to 400 genotyped donors of the cohort, with roughly 20% of those sequences being non-productive. In the later analysis, no new phenotypic data were used to find candidate immune exposures; instead, reliance was placed on TCR beta sequences and their occurrence across donors. Donor age, sex, ethnicity and CMV serostatus were compiled together with the repertoire data. The study was designed to test whether signatures of past pathogen exposure could be identified by cataloging public T cell receptors. Approximately 300 gigabases of sequencing data and roughly 90 million unique TCR sequences were included in an early release covering about 620 HLA-typed donors. To decide whether each TCR beta V gene segment behaved as functional or pseudogenic, an earlier analysis of fewer than 750 of the donors relied on high-throughput TCR beta sequencing.

Beyond this particular receptor, the publication reports: Correlated functional status among segregating V segments might reflect linkage disequilibrium, but an unknown experimental factor could not be ruled out. A further reported finding was that TCR beta sequences accurately predicted the HLA-A and HLA-B alleles for most subjects in the first cohort. The authors suggested that the approach could potentially be extended to other disease states and immunological phenotypes. A few of the identified cytomegalovirus-associated TCR beta chains were confirmed in vitro to be specific for cytomegalovirus antigens. When HLA alleles, especially DR and DQ, strongly co-occurred, attributing TCR associations to individual alleles was difficult. Specific HLA alleles were associated with 15,000 to 20,000 TCR beta sequences at a false discovery rate of 0.05 in a later analysis. A later analysis found that HLA-associated TCR beta chains were more clonally expanded and had lower generation probabilities than equally common non-associated chains. A later analysis reported that several top co-occurrence clusters appeared linked to parvovirus B19, influenza, CMV and Epstein-Barr virus. Most CMV-associated TCR beta chains appeared to be HLA-restricted in a later analysis, and the HLA associations seemed to be driven largely by CMV exposure. HLA typing was unavailable for some donors at each locus, so association tests used only the typed subset. An earlier analysis of 450 to 750 of the donors showed that most TCR beta V segments appeared in productive rearrangements either about 87% or about 30% of the time, which broadly matched IMGT annotations. In the study, about 150 TCR beta chains were listed as associated with cytomegalovirus. Because the 87-base-pair reads could not distinguish some IMGT-functional V segments, including TRBV6-2 and TRBV6-3, those segments were excluded. Because counts were too low, some 16 rarely observed V segments, including chromosome 9 orphons, were excluded from the earlier analysis of around 640 of the donors. The sequencing pipeline was judged likely to have produced a cluster of highly shared sequence variants as a technical artifact. For the cohort, immune exposure information was limited to CMV serostatus. This cohort had only TCR beta chains sequenced, and the lack of alpha or paired-chain data limited which features could be detected. Most TCR sequences were observed very rarely across donors, whereas some public TCRs were present in many individuals. V-gene and J-gene trimming of TCR beta chains was associated with a missense DCLRE1C variant in a later genetic analysis, and the association was replicated in an independent cohort. A later genetic analysis reported fewer N-insertions in productive TCRs among donors in an Asian-associated ancestry cluster than the roughly 700-donor mean. In both the original and validation cohorts, the classifier was reported to diagnose cytomegalovirus status with high specificity and sensitivity. Sequencing depth was assumed to be roughly uniform across donors in the presence/absence analyses, though that assumption may not hold. A later analysis found that TCR association rates varied across HLA loci, with DRB1 alleles showing the most associated TCRs and HLA-C alleles the fewest.

The cohort comprised fewer than 750 healthy bone marrow donors. All cohort members were sampled while nominally healthy, although unrecorded immune exposures were likely present. The donor was CMV seropositive and was included in the group of approximately 310 seropositive cohort members. Each donor provided a peripheral blood sample, and peripheral blood mononuclear cells were used for TCR beta sequencing. The Qiagen DNeasy Blood Extraction Kit was used to extract genomic DNA from the blood cell samples. A word on this clone: What this receptor recognizes is not known. The record has no base qualities; no much larger clone is one base away.

The CDR3, from cysteine to phenylalanine, totals 18 residues. Only the CDR3 portion is preserved as DNA: 54 bases, with reading frame beginning at the first base. Based on the germline V gene, the CDR1 and CDR2 sequences are MRHNA and SNTAGT. V is cut back by 6 bases and J by 1 base, with 8 bases in the junction unmatched. Libraries came from the immunoSEQ multiplex PCR assay. The multiplex PCR relied on a mix of 60 forward primers for TCR Vbeta segments and 13 reverse primers for TCR Jbeta segments. Amplification of the CDR3 region of rearranged TCR beta genes was performed with a multiplex PCR assay on genomic DNA. On the Illumina HiSeq System, the amplified TCR beta libraries were sequenced as 87-base-pair reads. Per the source publication's procedure: A later analysis tallied 75 million to 95 million unique TCR beta chains across the 600 to 700 repertoires, and about 12 million of those chains were shared by two or more donors. To remove PCR and sequencing errors, raw reads were error-corrected and collapsed into unique sequences using a nearest-neighbor algorithm that merged closely related sequences. V, D and J gene segments were assigned by aligning CDR3 sequences to IMGT reference sequences. For a sequence to be retained, a match of at least six nucleotides was required to both a V gene segment and a J gene segment. A rearrangement counted as productive if the CDR3 had no stop codons and remained in frame with V and J, and every other rearrangement counted as non-productive. CDR3 was defined by IMGT convention, running from the second conserved V-encoded cysteine to the conserved J-encoded phenylalanine. The earlier analysis of 500 to 600 of the donors excluded sequences that lacked an unambiguous match to a single V gene segment. In an earlier analysis of a few hundred of the donors, V segments were called functional above 56.7% productive rearrangements and were called segregating when the between-donor standard deviation exceeded 5%. A statistical classification framework was built for diagnosing cytomegalovirus status from the catalog of TCR beta chain sequences. In a later analysis, V and J genes were assigned by comparing TCR nucleotide sequences against IMGT/GENE-DB human TR gene sequences. The TCRdist pipeline was used in a later analysis to assign CDR3 sequences and most-parsimonious VDJ recombination scenarios. In a later analysis, every TCR beta chain was defined by the combination of its CDR3 amino acid sequence and its V-gene family, and reads without a unique V-gene family were dropped. As a way to deal with suspected cross-contamination and a sequencing artifact, a later analysis dropped approximately 570 nucleotide sequences that were highly shared and had low generation probability. In a later analysis, a clonal expansion index was calculated for each public chain from normalized within-repertoire ranks of inferred template counts. In a later analysis, generation probabilities were computed using a VDJ recombination model fitted to out-of-frame rearrangements, and the results were checked against IGoR. In a later analysis, TCR-TCR, TCR-HLA and TCR-CMV co-occurrence was scored with hypergeometric tests, and a repertoire-size bias correction was applied to TCR pairs. In a later analysis, false discovery rates were estimated by permuting HLA or CMV assignments 20 times. In a later analysis, co-occurring TCRs were grouped with DBSCAN, and TCRdist sequence similarity was added when clustering was performed within HLA-allele-positive subsets. For co-occurrence clustering, repertoires with fewer than 30,000 or more than 120,000 public chains were excluded, along with four or five repertoires with anomalous nucleotide sharing. TCRdb carries this immuneACCESS record with in-frame sequences only. Its versions omit some clonotypes, under half of them owing to an unresolved V gene in the studies checked, with the rest unexplained. The DNA was the basis for D and trimming; V, J and clone size are from that table. Within this sample are approximately 130,000 clones, with around 85% of them counted one time only. Jointly, the top ten make up under 7% of the sample.

The V gene is TRBV6-4 and the J gene is TRBJ2-2, with TRBD2 identical over 13 junction bases. This sequence originates from a woman aged 25 to 45 in good health and CMV-seropositive. The sequenced sample was PBMCs. The DNA sequence is TGTGCCAGCAGCAAACTAGCGGGAGGGGAAGAGAACACCGGGGAGCTGTTTTTT. This yields the protein CASSKLAGGEENTGELFF.